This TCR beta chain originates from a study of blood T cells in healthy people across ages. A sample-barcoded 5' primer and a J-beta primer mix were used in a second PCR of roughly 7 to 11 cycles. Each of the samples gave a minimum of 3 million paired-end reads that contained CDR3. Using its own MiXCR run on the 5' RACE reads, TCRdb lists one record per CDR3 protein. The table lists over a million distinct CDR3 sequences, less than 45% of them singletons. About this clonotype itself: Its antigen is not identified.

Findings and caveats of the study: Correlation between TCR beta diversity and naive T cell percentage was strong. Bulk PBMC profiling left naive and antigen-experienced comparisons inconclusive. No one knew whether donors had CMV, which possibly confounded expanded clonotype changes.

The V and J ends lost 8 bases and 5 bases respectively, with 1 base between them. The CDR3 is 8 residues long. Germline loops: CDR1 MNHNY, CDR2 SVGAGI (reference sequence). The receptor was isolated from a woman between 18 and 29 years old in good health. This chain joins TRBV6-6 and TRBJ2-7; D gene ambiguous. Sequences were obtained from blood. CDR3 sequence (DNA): TGTGCCAGCCACGAGCAGTACTTC. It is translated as CASHEQYF.